What follows are 26 T cell receptor beta chains derived from one specimen sequenced in a study of blood T cell repertoires in COVID-19. Some clones are missing from TCRdb's copy, which holds only in-frame ones; the method was immunoSEQ multiplex PCR. The table has approximately 190,000 clones, around 80% seen once; the top ten hold approximately 6.9%. Sequencing input: peripheral blood. The receptors shown here come from a man aged 55 to 70 with acute or convalescent COVID-19.

The chain links TRBV30 to TRBJ1-5; weak D call: TRBD1 (6 bases). Trimming took off 2 bases at V and 4 bases at J, with 9 bases between the two ends. Germline CDR1 reads GTSNPN; CDR2 reads SVGIG (reference sequence). The CDR3 spans 13 residues. CDR3 sequence: CAWSPGANQPQHF. The CDR3, as DNA: TGTGCCTGGAGTCCAGGGGCGAATCAGCCCCAGCATTTT. The full variable domain, its missing parts supplied by reference TRBV30 and TRBJ1-5, is SQTIHQWPATLVQPVGSPLSLECTVEGTSNPNLYWYRQAAGRGLQLLFYSVGIGQISSEVPQNLSASRPQDRQFILSSKKLLLSDSGFYLCAWSPGANQPQHFGDGTRLSIL.

This clone was observed a single time. The chain employs TRBV19 and TRBJ2-6; D possibly corresponds to TRBD1 (6 bases). CDR1 LNHDA and CDR2 SQIVND come from the germline V gene (reference sequence). Trimming took 6 bases from V and 0 from J, leaving 6 bases between them. The CDR3 has 14 residues. Written as DNA, the CDR3 is TGTGCCAGTAGGGACAGCTCTGGGGCCAACGTCCTGACTTTC. Translation gives CASRDSSGANVLTF. Supplemented by reference TRBV19 and TRBJ2-6, the full variable domain reads DGGITQSPKYLFRKEGQNVTLSCEQNLNHDAMYWYRQDPGQGLRLIYYSQIVNDFQKGDIAEGYSVSREKKESFPLTVTSAQKNPTAFYLCASRDSSGANVLTFGAGSRLTVL.

J is TRBJ1-2 and V is TRBV6-1, with 9 bases that match TRBD1. Trimming at V came to 2 bases and at J to 4 bases, leaving 11 bases not matched to a gene. The CDR3 runs to 17 residues. The germline CDR1 and CDR2 sequences are MNHNS and SASEGT. The CDR3 DNA sequence: TGTGCCAGCAGTGAACGACAAGCTTCGACAGGGGGCTATGGCTACACCTTC. Amino acid sequence: CASSERQASTGGYGYTF.

The rearrangement joins TRBV28 to TRBJ1-2, with 8 bases matching TRBD1. Trimming took 5 bases from V and 5 from J; bases not matched to a gene: 10. The CDR3 totals 15 residues. The germline V gene has CDR1 MDHEN and CDR2 SYDVKM. CDR3 bases: TGTGCCAGCAGTCCCGATTCTCAGGGGGCGTATGGCTACACCTTC. This translates into CASSPDSQGAYGYTF.

V and J are TRBV2 and TRBJ1-2; D perhaps matches TRBD1 (6 bases). CDR1 and CDR2 from the germline V gene are SNHLY and FYNNEI. The V end was cut by 5 bases, the J end by 6 bases, with 19 bases between. CDR3 length equals 15 residues. The CDR3 DNA reads TGTGCCAGCAGTTATACCAGGGGTGGCAACGATGGCTACACCTTC. As protein: CASSYTRGGNDGYTF.

This clone appeared once. The chain joins TRBV2 to TRBJ1-5; 9 nucleotides align to TRBD1. The V segment lost 6 bases and the J segment 3 bases; nucleotides outside the gene matches: 3. The CDR3 is made up of 14 amino acids. Germline V gene sequence: CDR1 SNHLY, CDR2 FYNNEI. This chain's CDR3 is CASRGDRDNQPQHF. The CDR3 coding sequence is TGTGCCAGCAGGGGGGACAGGGACAATCAGCCCCAGCATTTT.

The V call is TRBV5-5, the J call TRBJ2-7; 13 bases line up with TRBD2. V lost 0 bases, J lost 2 bases, and 5 bases stayed unmatched. Germline values: CDR1 SGHKS, CDR2 YYEKEE (reference sequence). This CDR3 spans 17 amino acids. DNA for the CDR3: TGTGCCAGCAGCTTGGAACCCACTAGCGGGGGGGCCTACGAGCAGTACTTC. Translation gives CASSLEPTSGGAYEQYF.

This CDR3 is CASSLRRGEAEKLFF. Here the CDR3 DNA reads TGTGCCAGCAGCCTCCGACGGGGGGAGGCGGAAAAACTGTTTTTT. The gene calls are TRBV7-9 and TRBJ1-4; D is perhaps TRBD1 (5 bases). The germline gives CDR1 SEHNR, CDR2 FQNEAQ (reference sequence). V was cut by 5 bases and J by 8 bases, with 18 bases left in between. The CDR3 has 15 amino acids.

The chain combines TRBV5-1 with TRBJ2-1; TRBD1 matches at 7 bases. CDR3 length: 13 amino acids. Germline CDR1 is SGHRS and CDR2 is YFSETQ. Germline trimming cut 0 bases from V and 10 bases from J; bases unmatched to any gene: 4. CDR3 coding DNA: TGCGCCAGCAGCTTGGGACAGGGTTGGGAGCAGTTCTTC. It is translated as CASSLGQGWEQFF.

This clone was detected a few times. The rearrangement uses TRBV6-1 and TRBJ2-3; TRBD2 agrees at 14 bases. The CDR3 covers 17 residues. Trimming at V came to 3 bases and at J to 4 bases, leaving 6 bases not matched to a gene. CDR1 MNHNS and CDR2 SASEGT come from the germline V gene. CDR3 in DNA: TGTGCCAGCAGTGACCGGGGACTAGCGGGAGCCTCAGATACGCAGTATTTT. Protein product: CASSDRGLAGASDTQYF.

J is TRBJ2-1 and V is TRBV9; no clear D gene. This CDR3 contains 11 residues. Trimming removed 0 bases from V and 7 bases from J, with 2 bases in between. Per the germline V gene, CDR1 is SGDLS and CDR2 is YYNGEE. CDR3 in DNA: TGTGCCAGCAGCGTAGCTAATGAGCAGTTCTTC. Its protein product is CASSVANEQFF.

This clone was picked up a small number of times. This chain connects TRBV5-1 to TRBJ1-1, with a weak D call TRBD1 (6 bases). V was cut by 4 bases and J by 0 bases, with 10 bases left in between. The length of the CDR3 is 14 residues. Germline V gene data show CDR1 as SGHRS and CDR2 as YFSETQ. CDR3 amino acids: CASSTGHLNTEAFF. The CDR3 nucleotides read TGCGCCAGCAGCACGGGACACCTGAACACTGAAGCTTTCTTT.

This clone is a singleton in its sample. Other DNA sequences in the same sample also yield this CDR3. This chain links TRBV18 with TRBJ2-1; 11 nucleotides align to TRBD2. Germline CDR1 KGHSH, CDR2 LQKENI. The CDR3 runs to 16 residues. V was pared by 3 bases and J by 1 base, with 2 bases of the junction left unmatched. CDR3 sequence (DNA): TGTGCCAGCTCACCTCCTAGCGGGGGGTCCTACAATGAGCAGTTCTTC. The encoded protein is CASSPPSGGSYNEQFF.

The chain joins TRBV5-1 to TRBJ2-7; the match to TRBD1 covers 8 bases. The V and J ends lost 4 bases and 2 bases, in that order; junction bases with no gene match: 8. This CDR3 comprises 15 residues. The V gene's germline CDR1 is SGHRS and CDR2 YFSETQ. In DNA, the CDR3 is TGCGCCAGCAGCCCAGGGGGCTCTACACCCTACGAGCAGTACTTC. Translation: CASSPGGSTPYEQYF.

The chain employs TRBV2 and TRBJ2-1, with TRBD2 identical over 11 bases. Per the germline V gene, CDR1 is SNHLY and CDR2 is FYNNEI. The V and J ends lost 8 bases and 2 bases, in that order; junction bases with no gene match: 8. The length of the CDR3 is 16 residues. The CDR3 DNA follows: TGTGCCAGCTTAGGGGGTAGCGGGAGGGCCTACAATGAGCAGTTCTTC. It specifies CASLGGSGRAYNEQFF.

With respect to this clone: A junction boundary mismatches the germline segment, possibly from a read error. This chain connects TRBV18 to TRBJ1-4; no clear D. Germline V gives CDR1 KGHSH, CDR2 LQKENI. This CDR3 region has 14 residues. The CDR3 loop is CASSLEPTSEKLFF. CDR3 coding DNA: TGTGCCAGCTCACTAGAGCCCACTAGTGAAAAACTGTTTTTT.

This clone was recorded only once. The rearrangement uses TRBV5-1 and TRBJ2-3, with 7 bases identical to TRBD2. The CDR3 spans 16 residues. The V gene end was trimmed by 4 bases and the J gene end by 0 bases; junction bases not matched to a gene: 8. Germline CDR1 is SGHRS and CDR2 is YFSETQ. CDR3 loop: CASSGRLAASTDTQYF. DNA for the CDR3: TGCGCCAGCAGCGGGCGACTAGCCGCTAGCACAGATACGCAGTATTTT.

The chain joins TRBV15 to TRBJ1-6; 7 nucleotides agree with TRBD1. The V gene end was trimmed by 6 bases and the J gene end by 10 bases; junction bases not matched to a gene: 12. The CDR3 totals 15 residues. The V gene's germline CDR1 is LNHNV and CDR2 YYDKDF (reference sequence). CDR3 amino acids: CATSFTRDSLSPLHF. CDR3 coding DNA: TGTGCCACCAGTTTCACCAGGGACAGCTTATCACCCCTCCACTTT.

CDR3 nucleotide sequence: TGTGCCTGGAGTCCCCGACTAGCGGGGCAGTTCTTC. Translated, it gives CAWSPRLAGQFF. V and J are TRBV30 and TRBJ2-1, with 10 bases lining up with TRBD2. J gave up 12 bases and V 2 bases, and 4 bases lay outside the gene matches. The CDR3 is 12 residues long. Germline V lookup: CDR1 GTSNPN, CDR2 SVGIG (reference sequence).

This clone has a handful of counts. The DNA of the CDR3 is TGTGCCAGCAGTTACTCCGGGGGTGGCAAAAACATTCAGTACTTC. This encodes CASSYSGGGKNIQYF. The rearrangement uses TRBV6-2 or TRBV6-3 and TRBJ2-4, with D perhaps matching TRBD2 (6 bases). The ends were cut back, 0 bases at V and 3 bases at J, with 9 bases in the middle. This CDR3 is 15 amino acids long. Germline values: CDR1 MNHEY, CDR2 SVGEGT.

V gene TRBV6-5 combines with J gene TRBJ2-2; 11 bases fit TRBD2. Per germline, CDR1 MNHEY and CDR2 SVGAGI. Trimming took 4 bases from V and 0 from J; bases not matched to a gene: 1. The CDR3 sequence is 16 residues long. The CDR3 loop reads CASSLAGGTNTGELFF. The CDR3 region has the DNA TGTGCCAGCAGTTTAGCGGGGGGGACGAACACCGGGGAGCTGTTTTTT.

This clone was seen only once. V usage is TRBV9 and J usage is TRBJ2-5, with 9 bases that match TRBD2. This CDR3 is 17 amino acids long. The V segment lost 0 bases and the J segment 1 base; nucleotides outside the gene matches: 7. Germline CDR1 reads SGDLS; CDR2 reads YYNGEE. As DNA, the CDR3 is TGTGCCAGCAGCGTAGGGGTGCTAGCGGGGTCCCAAGAGACCCAGTACTTC. Translated, it gives CASSVGVLAGSQETQYF.

The J gene is TRBJ2-1, the V gene TRBV12-5; 10 bases align to TRBD1. Germline CDR1 reads LGHNT; CDR2 reads FRNRAP. V dropped 8 bases and J dropped 6; count of bases not matched to a gene: 7. The CDR3 is 14 amino acids. CDR3 region: CASTPGQGINEQFF. Written as DNA, the CDR3 is TGTGCTAGTACCCCGGGACAGGGGATCAATGAGCAGTTCTTC. The full variable domain, with the rest looked up from reference TRBV12-5 and TRBJ2-1, is DARVTQTPRHKVTEMGQEVTMRCQPILGHNTVFWYRQTMMQGLELLAYFRNRAPLDDSGMPKDRFSAEMPDATLATLKIQPSEPRDSAVYFCASTPGQGINEQFFGPGTRLTVL.

The sample holds a few counts of this clone. This chain joins TRBV6-5 and TRBJ1-1; 7 bases line up with TRBD1. Germline values: CDR1 MNHEY, CDR2 SVGAGI. V was pared by 6 bases and J by 1 base, with 8 bases of the junction left unmatched. CDR3 size: 15 residues. CDR3: CASSTTGLGNTEAFF. The DNA of the CDR3 is TGTGCCAGCAGCACGACAGGGCTGGGGAACACTGAAGCTTTCTTT.

This chain links TRBV7-2 with TRBJ1-2, with D hard to call. The V and J ends lost 3 bases and 5 bases respectively, with 4 bases between them. Germline V gene lookup returns CDR1 SGHTA and CDR2 FQGNSA. This CDR3 region has 11 residues. This CDR3 is CASSLSYGYTF. The CDR3 coding sequence is TGTGCCAGCAGCTTGTCTTATGGCTACACCTTC. The full variable domain, completed using reference TRBV7-2 and TRBJ1-2, is GAGVSQSPSNKVTEKGKDVELRCDPISGHTALYWYRQSLGQGLEFLIYFQGNSAPDKSGLPSDRFSAERTGGSVSTLTIQRTQQEDSAVYLCASSLSYGYTFGSGTRLTVV.

This chain connects TRBV27 to TRBJ2-7, with D tentatively TRBD1 (7 bases). Germline CDR1 reads MNHEY; CDR2 reads SMNVEV (reference sequence). The CDR3 totals 14 residues. The V end lost 3 bases, the J end lost 3 bases, and 12 bases lay between the germline ends. CDR3 sequence (DNA): TGTGCCAGCAGTTTCGGGCAGGGGGGCTACGAGCAGTACTTC. Encoded protein: CASSFGQGGYEQYF.